A selection of T cell receptor beta chains follows, all from one sample in a study of T cell responses to AZD1222 COVID-19 vaccine. Using immunoSEQ multiplex PCR, the repertoire was profiled, and TCRdb retains in-frame clones only, with some absent. The data show 170,000 or so clones, 90% seen once. The sequencing here drew on peripheral blood, taken on day 0 of AZD1222 vaccination. Receptors were obtained from an adult in good health. Each CDR3 is given without its conserved first and last residue. The D gene is left open where the match is weak.

d_gene: .; j_gene: TRBJ2-2; v_gene: TRBV5-4; CDR3aa: ATEPYANTGELF
d_gene: .; j_gene: TRBJ1-3; v_gene: TRBV13; CDR3aa: ASSPPSGNTIY
d_gene: .; j_gene: TRBJ1-4; v_gene: TRBV15; CDR3aa: ATSRDLGVEKLF
d_gene: .; j_gene: TRBJ2-1; v_gene: TRBV19; CDR3aa: ASSPTRAEGYNEQF
d_gene: .; j_gene: TRBJ1-1; v_gene: TRBV6-5; CDR3aa: ASSSPSGEAF
d_gene: .; j_gene: TRBJ1-3; v_gene: TRBV27; CDR3aa: ASSRDQGNTIY
d_gene: .; j_gene: TRBJ2-1; v_gene: TRBV19; CDR3aa: ASSTPRDTIYNEQF
d_gene: TRBD2; j_gene: TRBJ2-7; v_gene: TRBV10-3; CDR3aa: ASTGGSGGGTYEQY
d_gene: .; j_gene: TRBJ2-7; v_gene: TRBV3-1/TRBV3-2; CDR3aa: ASSQLGSSYEQY
d_gene: TRBD1; j_gene: TRBJ1-6; v_gene: TRBV18; CDR3aa: ASSPRQGENSPLH
d_gene: TRBD1; j_gene: TRBJ1-5; v_gene: TRBV5-1; CDR3aa: ASSQGQGAQPQH
d_gene: .; j_gene: TRBJ2-1; v_gene: TRBV6-6; CDR3aa: ASSYSRQAMDEQF
d_gene: TRBD2; j_gene: TRBJ2-2; v_gene: TRBV7-9; CDR3aa: ASSLTGLATGELF
d_gene: .; j_gene: TRBJ1-5; v_gene: TRBV6-6; CDR3aa: ASERGGSRDQPQH
d_gene: TRBD1; j_gene: TRBJ1-2; v_gene: TRBV9; CDR3aa: ASSVGQGHYGYT
d_gene: TRBD1; j_gene: TRBJ1-2; v_gene: TRBV28; CDR3aa: ASSLKGQGQT
d_gene: .; j_gene: TRBJ1-2; v_gene: TRBV14; CDR3aa: ASSPMGAASVYGYT
d_gene: TRBD2; j_gene: TRBJ2-5; v_gene: TRBV2; CDR3aa: ASSPPAGIQETQY
d_gene: .; j_gene: TRBJ1-2; v_gene: TRBV9; CDR3aa: ASSVGPYGYT
d_gene: .; j_gene: TRBJ1-6; v_gene: TRBV19; CDR3aa: ASSILVQGNSPLH
d_gene: TRBD1; j_gene: TRBJ1-1; v_gene: TRBV6-5; CDR3aa: ASSYSTGETEAF
d_gene: TRBD1; j_gene: TRBJ2-3; v_gene: TRBV19; CDR3aa: ASSGADRGSTDTQY
d_gene: .; j_gene: TRBJ2-5; v_gene: TRBV15; CDR3aa: ATSRDLVEETQY
d_gene: .; j_gene: TRBJ1-5; v_gene: TRBV6-1; CDR3aa: ASSETEENQPQH
d_gene: .; j_gene: TRBJ2-3; v_gene: TRBV7-8; CDR3aa: ASSPGTLGGTDTQY
d_gene: .; j_gene: TRBJ1-1; v_gene: TRBV5-1; CDR3aa: ASRASLNTEAF
d_gene: TRBD1; j_gene: TRBJ1-6; v_gene: TRBV2; CDR3aa: ATSGTENSPLH
d_gene: TRBD2; j_gene: TRBJ2-7; v_gene: TRBV4-1; CDR3aa: ASSQEGGEAGVPYEQY
d_gene: TRBD2; j_gene: TRBJ2-7; v_gene: TRBV9; CDR3aa: ASSLSSSGGAREQY
d_gene: TRBD2; j_gene: TRBJ2-3; v_gene: TRBV7-8; CDR3aa: ASSPFPTSGKDTDTQY
d_gene: .; j_gene: TRBJ2-2; v_gene: TRBV25-1; CDR3aa: ASSEREWELF
d_gene: .; j_gene: TRBJ1-2; v_gene: TRBV2; CDR3aa: ASSLGAGSGSGYGYT
d_gene: TRBD2; j_gene: TRBJ2-5; v_gene: TRBV7-2; CDR3aa: ASSQAGTSGAGETQY
d_gene: TRBD2; j_gene: TRBJ2-7; v_gene: TRBV9; CDR3aa: ASSVGTSGEHEQY
d_gene: TRBD2; j_gene: TRBJ2-7; v_gene: TRBV27; CDR3aa: ASSPGTNGYEQY
d_gene: TRBD2; j_gene: TRBJ2-3; v_gene: TRBV30; CDR3aa: AWSVYPGLAGGNTQY
d_gene: .; j_gene: TRBJ1-5; v_gene: TRBV19; CDR3aa: ASRSLGGNNQPQH
d_gene: TRBD1; j_gene: TRBJ1-6; v_gene: TRBV7-8; CDR3aa: ASSRGQNSPLH
d_gene: .; j_gene: TRBJ1-1; v_gene: TRBV7-6; CDR3aa: ASTHPPAGTKGTEAF
d_gene: .; j_gene: TRBJ1-6; v_gene: TRBV7-8; CDR3aa: ASSLDRVNNSPLH
d_gene: TRBD2; j_gene: TRBJ2-1; v_gene: TRBV27; CDR3aa: ASSLSVAGEGYNEQF